This T cell receptor (beta chain) was identified during a study of blood T cell repertoires in COVID-19. Across the study: PBMCs, B-cell-depleted T cells, or T cells were the source of the cDNA or gDNA that made up the material.

Participants spanned ages about 18 to 95 years and resided in about 25 US areas. This clone was found once. Method: immunoSEQ multiplex PCR; TCRdb's copy keeps in-frame clones and lacks some. The sample has 150,000 to 200,000 clones, 80% to 85% seen once. The sample comprised PBMCs or T cells enriched from blood (not recorded which). The clonotype originates from a man aged 40-50 years who had recovered from COVID-19.

CDR3 bases: TGTGCCAGCAGCCCGGACAGGGGAAATTCACCCCTCCACTTT. It translates to CASSPDRGNSPLHF. This chain links TRBV3-1 (or the pseudogene TRBV3-2) with TRBJ1-6, with TRBD1 matching 9 bases. Germline V lookup: CDR1 LGHDT, CDR2 YNNKEL (reference sequence). The J segment lost 7 bases and the V segment lost 4 bases, leaving 2 bases of the junction unmatched. The CDR3 totals 14 residues.